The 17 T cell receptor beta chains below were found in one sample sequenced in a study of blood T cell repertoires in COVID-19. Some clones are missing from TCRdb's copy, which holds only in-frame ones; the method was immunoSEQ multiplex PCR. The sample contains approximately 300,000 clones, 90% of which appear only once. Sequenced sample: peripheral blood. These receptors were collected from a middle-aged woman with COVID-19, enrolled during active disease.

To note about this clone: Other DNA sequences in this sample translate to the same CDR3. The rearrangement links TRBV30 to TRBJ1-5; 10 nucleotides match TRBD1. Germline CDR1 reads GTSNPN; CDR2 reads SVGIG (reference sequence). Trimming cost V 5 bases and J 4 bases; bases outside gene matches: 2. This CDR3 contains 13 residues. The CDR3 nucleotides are TGTGCCTGGGGACAGGGGGGAAATCAGCCCCAGCATTTT. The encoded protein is CAWGQGGNQPQHF.

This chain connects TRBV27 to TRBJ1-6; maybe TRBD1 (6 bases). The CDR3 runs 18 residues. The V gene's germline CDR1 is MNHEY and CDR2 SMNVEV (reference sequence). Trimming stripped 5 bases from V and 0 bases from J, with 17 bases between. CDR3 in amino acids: CASSQRTASSSYNSPLHF. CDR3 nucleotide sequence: TGTGCCAGCAGTCAAAGGACAGCTTCGAGCTCCTATAATTCACCCCTCCACTTT.

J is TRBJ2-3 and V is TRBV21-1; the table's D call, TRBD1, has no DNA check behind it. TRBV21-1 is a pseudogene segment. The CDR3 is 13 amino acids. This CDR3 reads CASSSRVPDTQYF. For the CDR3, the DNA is TGTGCCAGCTCCAGCAGGGTCCCAGATACGCAGTATTTT.

This CDR3 is CASSEPGLAGVLETQYF. The CDR3 DNA reads as TGCGCCAGCAGCGAACCGGGACTAGCGGGAGTGCTGGAGACCCAGTACTTC. The chain links TRBV4-1 to TRBJ2-5; 14 nucleotides agree with TRBD2. The J segment lost 5 bases and the V segment lost 5 bases, leaving 10 bases of the junction unmatched. The CDR3 is made up of 17 amino acids. Germline CDR1 is MGHRA and CDR2 is YSYEKL.

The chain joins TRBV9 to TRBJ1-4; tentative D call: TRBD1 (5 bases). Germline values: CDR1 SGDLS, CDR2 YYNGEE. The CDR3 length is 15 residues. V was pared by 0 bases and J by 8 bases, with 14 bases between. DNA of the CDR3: TGTGCCAGCAGCGTAGGAAGTCAGGGCTACGAAAAACTGTTTTTT. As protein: CASSVGSQGYEKLFF.

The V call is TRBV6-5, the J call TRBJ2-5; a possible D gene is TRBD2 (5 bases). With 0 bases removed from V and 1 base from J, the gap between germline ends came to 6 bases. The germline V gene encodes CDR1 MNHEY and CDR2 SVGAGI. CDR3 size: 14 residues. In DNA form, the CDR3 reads TGTGCCAGCAGTTACTCGGCGGGCCAAGAGACCCAGTACTTC. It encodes CASSYSAGQETQYF.

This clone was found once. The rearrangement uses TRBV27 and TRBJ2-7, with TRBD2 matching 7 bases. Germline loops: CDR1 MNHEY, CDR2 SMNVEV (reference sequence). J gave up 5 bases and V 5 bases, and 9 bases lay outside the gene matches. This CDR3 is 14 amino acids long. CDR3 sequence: CASSPGGMGNEQYF. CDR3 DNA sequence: TGTGCCAGCAGTCCCGGGGGGATGGGTAACGAGCAGTACTTC.

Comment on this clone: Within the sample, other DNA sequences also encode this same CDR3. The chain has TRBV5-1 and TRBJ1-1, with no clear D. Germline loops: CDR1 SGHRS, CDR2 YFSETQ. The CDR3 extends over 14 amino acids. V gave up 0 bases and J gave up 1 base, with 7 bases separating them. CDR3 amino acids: CASSLGQRNTEAFF. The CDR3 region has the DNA TGCGCCAGCAGCTTGGGGCAGCGGAACACTGAAGCTTTCTTT.

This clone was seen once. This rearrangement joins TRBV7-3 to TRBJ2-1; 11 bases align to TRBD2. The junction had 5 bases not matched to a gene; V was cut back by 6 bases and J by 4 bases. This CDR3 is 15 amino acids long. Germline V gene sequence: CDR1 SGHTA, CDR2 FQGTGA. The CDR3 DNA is TGTGCCAGCAGTTCCATAGCGGGAGGGTACAATGAGCAGTTCTTC. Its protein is CASSSIAGGYNEQFF.

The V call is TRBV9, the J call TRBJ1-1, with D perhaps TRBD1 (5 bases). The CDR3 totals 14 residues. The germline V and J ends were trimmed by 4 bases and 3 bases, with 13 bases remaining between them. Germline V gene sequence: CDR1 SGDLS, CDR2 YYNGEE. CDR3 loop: CASSLSGGDTEAFF. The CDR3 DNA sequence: TGTGCCAGCAGCCTCTCGGGGGGTGACACTGAAGCTTTCTTT.

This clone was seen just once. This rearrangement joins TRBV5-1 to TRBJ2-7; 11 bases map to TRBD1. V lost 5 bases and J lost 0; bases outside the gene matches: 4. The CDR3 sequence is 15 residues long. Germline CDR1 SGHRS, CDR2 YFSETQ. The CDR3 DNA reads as TGCGCCAGCAGGAGGGGGACAGGGGGCTCCTACGAGCAGTACTTC. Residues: CASRRGTGGSYEQYF.

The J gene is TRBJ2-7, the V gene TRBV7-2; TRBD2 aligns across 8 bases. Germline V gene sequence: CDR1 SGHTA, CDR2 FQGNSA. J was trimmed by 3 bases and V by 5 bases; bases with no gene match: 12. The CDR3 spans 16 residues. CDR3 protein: CASSPRRSGGSYEQYF. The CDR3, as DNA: TGTGCCAGCAGCCCGAGGAGGAGCGGGGGCAGCTACGAGCAGTACTTC.

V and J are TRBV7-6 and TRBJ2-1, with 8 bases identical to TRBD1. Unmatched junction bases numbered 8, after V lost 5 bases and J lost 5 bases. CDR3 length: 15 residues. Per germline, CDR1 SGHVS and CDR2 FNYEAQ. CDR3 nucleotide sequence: TGTGCCAGCAGCCATCGACAGGGGAGGAACAATGAGCAGTTCTTC. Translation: CASSHRQGRNNEQFF.

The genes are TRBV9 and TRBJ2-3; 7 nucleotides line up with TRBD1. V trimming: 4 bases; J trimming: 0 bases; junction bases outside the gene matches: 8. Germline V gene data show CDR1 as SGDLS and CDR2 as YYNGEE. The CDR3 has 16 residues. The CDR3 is CASSIGTAVSTDTQYF. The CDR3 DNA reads TGTGCCAGCAGCATCGGGACAGCCGTAAGCACAGATACGCAGTATTTT.

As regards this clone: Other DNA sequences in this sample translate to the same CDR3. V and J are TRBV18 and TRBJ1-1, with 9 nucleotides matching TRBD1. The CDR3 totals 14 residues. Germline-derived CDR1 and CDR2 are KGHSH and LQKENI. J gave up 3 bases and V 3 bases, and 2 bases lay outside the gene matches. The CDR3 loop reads CASSPRQGDTEAFF. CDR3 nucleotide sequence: TGTGCCAGCTCACCTAGACAGGGGGACACTGAAGCTTTCTTT.

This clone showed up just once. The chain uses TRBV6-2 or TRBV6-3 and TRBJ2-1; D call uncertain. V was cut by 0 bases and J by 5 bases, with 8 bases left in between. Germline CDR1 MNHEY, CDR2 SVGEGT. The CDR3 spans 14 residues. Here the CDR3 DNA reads TGTGCCAGCAGTTACTCGTTTTTCAACAATGAGCAGTTCTTC. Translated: CASSYSFFNNEQFF.

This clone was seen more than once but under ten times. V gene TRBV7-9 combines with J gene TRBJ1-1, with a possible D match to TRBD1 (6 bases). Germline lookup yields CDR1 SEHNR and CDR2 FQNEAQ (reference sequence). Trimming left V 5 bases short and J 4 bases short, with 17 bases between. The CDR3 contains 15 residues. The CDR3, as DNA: TGTGCCAGCAGCCCTGGACAGCCGGGGGGCACTGAAGCTTTCTTT. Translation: CASSPGQPGGTEAFF.